The sequence of this T cell receptor (beta chain) was determined in a study of radiotherapy plus CTLA-4 blockade in lung cancer. Whole-study results and caveats: There was expansion of tumor-derived TCR clones in blood after radiotherapy plus ipilimumab. Response was reportedly best predicted by early blood T cell clone dynamics, with interferon-beta.

As for this clone: Its antigen is unknown.

CDR3 length: 14 amino acids. J was trimmed by 7 bases and V by 4 bases; bases with no gene match: 7. Germline assignment: CDR1 MDHEN and CDR2 SYDVKM. Here immunoSEQ multiplex PCR was the method, and the copy in TCRdb shows in-frame clones only, minus some. Here the sample spans tens of thousands of clones, about 78% being singletons. V gene TRBV28 combines with J gene TRBJ1-2, with 9 bases identical to TRBD1. This sequence was found in a human donor with non-small cell lung cancer whose response to radiotherapy plus ipilimumab could not be evaluated. Some clones in this sample may be carry-over from other donors' samples. The material sequenced was peripheral blood, taken from a patient treated with radiotherapy plus ipilimumab. CDR3 nucleotides: TGTGCCAGCAGTTCTCGGACAGGGGATGCTGGCTACACCTTC. Its protein is CASSSRTGDAGYTF.